This is a list of T cell receptor beta chains from one sample in a study of identical twins. TCRdb reanalysed the 5' RACE reads using MiXCR and keeps one entry per CDR3 protein. Of 250,000 to 350,000 distinct CDR3 sequences detected, about 8% appear once; the ten largest clones hold over 2%. The same specimen was also included in a second study, on yellow fever vaccine responses in identical twins.

The sequenced sample was memory (CD45RO+) T cells sorted from blood. All receptors derive from a woman younger than 30 in good health. The conserved cysteine and the conserved F or W are not part of the CDR3 here. D genes are given only for firm matches.

>TRBD2|14|TRBJ2-6|TRBV28
ASSGSSGGGANVLT
>TRBD2|14|TRBJ2-5|TRBV10-2
ASTRGSGGRQETQY
>.|15|TRBJ2-1|TRBV5-1
ASSLAVTGTGHNEQF
>.|12|TRBJ1-5|TRBV10-3
AISDSWGREPQH
>.|11|TRBJ2-5|TRBV12-3/TRBV12-4
ASTPWAQETQY
>TRBD2|16|TRBJ2-2|TRBV6-5
ASSTVPGGGRGAGELF
>TRBD2|14|TRBJ2-2|TRBV20-1
CARGRPSGNTGELF
>.|11|TRBJ1-2|TRBV29-1
SVLNGENYGYT
>TRBD1|14|TRBJ1-2|TRBV5-1
ASSPGQGAKGYGYT
>TRBD2|14|TRBJ2-4|TRBV4-2
ASSQELGEGLDIQY
>.|13|TRBJ2-5|TRBV2
ASSDGRPRKETQY
>.|10|TRBJ1-1|TRBV5-6
ASSLAIGAAF
>TRBD1|14|TRBJ2-5|TRBV4-1
ASSRNGDRGLLTQY
>.|13|TRBJ2-1|TRBV11-2
ASSLEQGTYNEQF
>.|9|TRBJ2-2|TRBV20-1
SAGSTGELF
>TRBD1|14|TRBJ1-2|TRBV28
ASKTPLDRGNYGYT
>TRBD2|14|TRBJ2-5|TRBV7-9
ASSLGGTSGGETQY
>.|11|TRBJ2-3|TRBV10-3
AINPGPTDTQY
>TRBD2|15|TRBJ2-1|TRBV11-2
ASSLSRGLAGRDEQF
>.|13|TRBJ2-2|TRBV5-8
ASTQNSGRNGELF
>.|14|TRBJ2-3|TRBV7-8
ASSFRQNSGTDTQY
>.|17|TRBJ2-1|TRBV11-2
ASSLPGGPGAGHYNEQF
>.|15|TRBJ2-2|TRBV6-1
ASSEVFVGAATGELF
>.|14|TRBJ2-2|TRBV12-3/TRBV12-4
ASRPETDSNTGELF
>TRBD2|15|TRBJ2-7|TRBV5-6
ASSLASGRGFYYEQY
>.|12|TRBJ2-3|TRBV6-1
ASQKGITPDTQY
>.|10|TRBJ1-1|TRBV10-3
AISGGNTEAF
>.|10|TRBJ2-1|TRBV20-1
SARDRGNEQF
>.|13|TRBJ1-2|TRBV29-1
SVEDLGIQIVGYT
>.|12|TRBJ1-5|TRBV12-3/TRBV12-4
ASSFGGFNQPQH
>TRBD2|14|TRBJ2-1|TRBV6-1
ASRGAGLSSYNEQF
>TRBD2|14|TRBJ2-2|TRBV9
ASSVAASGNTGELF
>.|12|TRBJ2-7|TRBV20-1
SAVKEGRGYEQY
>.|13|TRBJ1-5|TRBV12-3/TRBV12-4
ASSWDSNSNQPQH
>TRBD2|13|TRBJ2-5|TRBV20-1
SASGLAGGGETQY
>TRBD1|13|TRBJ1-6|TRBV13
ASSLSGTGDSPLH
>TRBD1|14|TRBJ2-7|TRBV25-1
ASSERETGSVDEQY
>.|13|TRBJ2-3|TRBV2
ASSITWGATDTQY
>TRBD1|13|TRBJ2-3|TRBV20-1
SARQDQGGTDTQY
>.|10|TRBJ1-2|TRBV20-1
SASQGTYGYT
>.|12|TRBJ1-1|TRBV6-1
ASATGGLNTEAF
>.|15|TRBJ2-1|TRBV7-9
ASSLVELLGSYNEQF
>TRBD2|13|TRBJ2-1|TRBV6-5
ASSYGAGAGNEQF
>.|11|TRBJ1-2|TRBV7-3
ASSPSRADGYT
>.|11|TRBJ2-7|TRBV7-2
ASSLARLGEQY
>TRBD1|17|TRBJ2-5|TRBV11-2
ASSLMGERGTGGVETQY
>TRBD1|14|TRBJ2-3|TRBV19
ASSRQGSTLDHTQY
>.|14|TRBJ1-2|TRBV2
ASSVAGGETNYGYT
>TRBD2|13|TRBJ2-1|TRBV20-1
SARASAGEINEQF
>.|11|TRBJ2-3|TRBV4-1
ASSRSSTDTQY
>.|13|TRBJ1-1|TRBV28
ASSLWPTVTTEAF
>TRBD2|13|TRBJ2-5|TRBV5-6
ASRWTSGGPETQY
>TRBD2|13|TRBJ2-7|TRBV2
ASSALSGRAGEQY